A selection of T cell receptor beta chains follows, all from one sample in a study of Ad26.COV2.S vaccination and SARS-CoV-2 variants. The method was immunoSEQ multiplex PCR; TCRdb's version includes in-frame clones alone and lacks a portion of them. The sample comprises 300,000 to 400,000 clones, approximately 90% of which are singletons, and 5% rests with the top ten. The sample here was peripheral blood, taken in a trial of Ad26.COV2.S vaccine versus placebo. Receptors were obtained from a person between 18 and 65 years old who received the Ad26.COV2.S COVID-19 vaccine or a placebo. Each CDR3 is given with its conserved first and last residue. D genes are given only for firm matches. Clone size is stated in some rows and not others, as once, few, many or a class when expanded.

D gene: -
J gene: TRBJ1-1
clone size: -
V gene: TRBV29-1
CDR3 protein: CSALTGFAFF
CDR3 DNA: TGCAGCGCTTTGACAGGCTTCGCTTTCTTT

D gene: -
J gene: TRBJ1-1
clone size: -
V gene: TRBV18
CDR3 protein: CASSPSGRDTEAFF
CDR3 DNA: TGTGCCAGCTCACCATCAGGGAGGGACACTGAAGCTTTCTTT

D gene: -
J gene: TRBJ1-1
clone size: -
V gene: TRBV3-1/TRBV3-2
CDR3 protein: CASSQGGLVSGAFF
CDR3 DNA: TGTGCCAGCAGCCAGGGGGGCCTCGTTTCGGGGGCTTTCTTT

D gene: TRBD1
J gene: TRBJ2-7
clone size: -
V gene: TRBV9
CDR3 protein: CASSTGQGRTYEQYF
CDR3 DNA: TGTGCCAGCAGCACAGGACAGGGGCGAACCTACGAGCAGTACTTC

D gene: -
J gene: TRBJ1-2
clone size: -
V gene: TRBV7-9
CDR3 protein: CASSLERDFYGYTF
CDR3 DNA: TGTGCCAGCAGCTTAGAGAGGGACTTCTATGGCTACACCTTC

D gene: -
J gene: TRBJ1-6
clone size: -
V gene: TRBV10-2
CDR3 protein: CASTQSDYNSPLHF
CDR3 DNA: TGCGCCAGCACGCAGAGTGATTATAATTCACCCCTCCACTTT

D gene: TRBD1
J gene: TRBJ2-3
clone size: -
V gene: TRBV30
CDR3 protein: CAWSRDRGSTDTQYF
CDR3 DNA: TGTGCCTGGAGCCGGGACAGGGGAAGCACAGATACGCAGTATTTT

D gene: -
J gene: TRBJ1-3
clone size: -
V gene: TRBV3-1/TRBV3-2
CDR3 protein: CASSQEFEKSSGNTIYF
CDR3 DNA: TGTGCCAGCAGCCAAGAGTTTGAAAAATCCTCTGGAAACACCATATATTTT

D gene: -
J gene: TRBJ2-1
clone size: -
V gene: TRBV6-5
CDR3 protein: CATVRAYSYNEQFF
CDR3 DNA: TGTGCCACAGTCCGGGCCTATTCCTACAATGAGCAGTTCTTC

D gene: TRBD1
J gene: TRBJ2-3
clone size: -
V gene: TRBV11-2
CDR3 protein: CASSPNRGLTDTQYF
CDR3 DNA: TGTGCCAGCAGCCCCAACAGGGGGCTTACAGATACGCAGTATTTT

D gene: -
J gene: TRBJ1-2
clone size: -
V gene: TRBV28
CDR3 protein: CASSPGTSIMGGYTF
CDR3 DNA: TGTGCCAGCAGCCCCGGGACATCGATAATGGGGGGCTACACCTTC

D gene: -
J gene: TRBJ1-1
clone size: few
V gene: TRBV28
CDR3 protein: CASSFLRGTEAFF
CDR3 DNA: TGTGCCAGCAGTTTCCTCAGGGGCACTGAAGCTTTCTTT

D gene: -
J gene: TRBJ2-4
clone size: -
V gene: TRBV4-1
CDR3 protein: CASSQISTGTTLDIQYF
CDR3 DNA: TGCGCCAGCAGCCAAATATCGACAGGGACTACTTTGGACATTCAGTACTTC

D gene: -
J gene: TRBJ1-6
clone size: -
V gene: TRBV6-2/TRBV6-3
CDR3 protein: CASSYAVNSPLHF
CDR3 DNA: TGTGCCAGCAGTTACGCTGTTAATTCACCCCTCCACTTT

D gene: -
J gene: TRBJ1-5
clone size: -
V gene: TRBV4-3
CDR3 protein: CASSQDRGQPQHF
CDR3 DNA: TGCGCCAGCAGCCAAGATCGGGGGCAGCCCCAGCATTTT

D gene: TRBD1
J gene: TRBJ2-3
clone size: once
V gene: TRBV5-4
CDR3 protein: CASNSGTGETDTQYF
CDR3 DNA: TGTGCCAGCAACTCCGGGACAGGGGAGACAGATACGCAGTATTTT

D gene: -
J gene: TRBJ1-2
clone size: -
V gene: TRBV6-5
CDR3 protein: CASRAEGTYGYTF
CDR3 DNA: TGTGCCAGCAGAGCCGAGGGGACCTATGGCTACACCTTC